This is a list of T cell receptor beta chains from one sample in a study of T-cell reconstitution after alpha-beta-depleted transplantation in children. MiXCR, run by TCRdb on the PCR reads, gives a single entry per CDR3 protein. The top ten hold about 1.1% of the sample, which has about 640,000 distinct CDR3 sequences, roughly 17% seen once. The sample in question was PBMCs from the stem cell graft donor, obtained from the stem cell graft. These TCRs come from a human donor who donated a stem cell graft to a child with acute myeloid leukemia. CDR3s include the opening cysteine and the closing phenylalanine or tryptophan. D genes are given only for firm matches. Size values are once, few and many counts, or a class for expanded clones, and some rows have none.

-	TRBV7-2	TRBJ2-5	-	TGTGCCAGCAGCTTCCGCTGGGGGGAGACCCAGTACTTC	CASSFRWGETQYF
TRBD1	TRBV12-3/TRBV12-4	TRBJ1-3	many	TGTGCCAGCAGACACACCCCAGGGGGAAGCTCTGGAAACACCATATATTTT	CASRHTPGGSSGNTIYF
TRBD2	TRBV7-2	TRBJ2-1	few	TGTGCCAGCAGCTTAGGCCTCGGCGGGGGTAACAATGAGCAGTTCTTC	CASSLGLGGGNNEQFF
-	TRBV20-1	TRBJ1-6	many	TGCAGTGCTAGGAGTGACGGGAAGTATAATTCACCCCTCCACTTT	CSARSDGKYNSPLHF
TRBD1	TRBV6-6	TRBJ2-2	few	TGTGCCAGCAAACGGGACAGGGGCCGCCCCGGCACCGGGGAGCTGTTTTTT	CASKRDRGRPGTGELFF
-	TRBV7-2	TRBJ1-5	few	TGTGCCAGCAGCCTCCTCCGGCATCTGAATCAGCCCCAGCATTTT	CASSLLRHLNQPQHF
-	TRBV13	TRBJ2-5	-	TGTGCCAGCAGCCCCCTGATAGGGAGGGAGACCCAGTACTTC	CASSPLIGRETQYF
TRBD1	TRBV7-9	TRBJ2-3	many	TGTGCCAGCAGCGACGACAGGGCAGATACGCAGTATTTT	CASSDDRADTQYF
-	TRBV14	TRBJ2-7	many	TGTGCCAGCAGCCAACTCCAGAGAGCCTCGGGACACTCCTACGAGCAGTACTTC	CASSQLQRASGHSYEQYF
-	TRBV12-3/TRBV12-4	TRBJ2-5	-	TGTGCCAGCAGTTTCGTGGCCCAGCGAAAGGAGACCCAGTACTTC	CASSFVAQRKETQYF
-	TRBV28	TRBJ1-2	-	TGTGCCAGCAGTTTATACTCTGGGGGAAGCTATGGCTACACCTTC	CASSLYSGGSYGYTF
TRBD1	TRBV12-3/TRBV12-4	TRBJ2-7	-	TGTGCCAGCAGTTTAAGGGACAGGGGGCCCTACGAGCAGTACTTC	CASSLRDRGPYEQYF
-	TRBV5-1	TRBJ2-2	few	TGCGCCAGCAGCTTCACAGGGTCCGCCGGGGAGCTGTTTTTT	CASSFTGSAGELFF
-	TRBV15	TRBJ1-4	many	TGTGCCACCAGCAGAGATCTTGACAGTAAACTGTTTTTT	CATSRDLDSKLFF
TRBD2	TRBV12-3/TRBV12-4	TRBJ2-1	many	TGTGCCAGCAGTTTAAGCCTAGCGGGGGGGAATGAGCAGTTCTTC	CASSLSLAGGNEQFF
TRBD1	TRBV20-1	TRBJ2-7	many	TGCAGTGCCATGGACAGGGGCTACTACGAGCAGTACTTC	CSAMDRGYYEQYF
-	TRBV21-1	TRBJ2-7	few	TGTGCCAGCAGCAGGGGACAGGGGGCGATCGAGCAGTACTTC	CASSRGQGAIEQYF
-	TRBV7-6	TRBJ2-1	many	TGTGCCAGCAGCTTAGTGGACGGGGGCCTTTACAATGAGCAGTTCTTC	CASSLVDGGLYNEQFF
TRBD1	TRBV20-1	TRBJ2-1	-	TGCTGTGCGGGTATCTACAGGGGGCGTTGGAAAAGCAATGAGCAGTTCTTC	CCAGIYRGRWKSNEQFF
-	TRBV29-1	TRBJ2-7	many	TGCAGCGTCCAGGTCCAGGCAGGCTCCTACGAGCAGTACTTC	CSVQVQAGSYEQYF
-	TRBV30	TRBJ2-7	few	TGTGCCTGGAGTGCAGGACTGATCTACGAGCAGTACTTC	CAWSAGLIYEQYF
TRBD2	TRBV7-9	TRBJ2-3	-	TGTGCCAGCAGTCCGGTTCGGGGGGGCGTGGCAGATACGCAGTATTTT	CASSPVRGGVADTQYF
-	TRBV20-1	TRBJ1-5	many	TGCAGTGCTACCCTGGCGGGCAGGGACAATCAGCCCCAGCATTTT	CSATLAGRDNQPQHF
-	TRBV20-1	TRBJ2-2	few	TGCAGTGCTAGAGTCCCTCGGCACAGCGGTTCCGGGGAGCTGTTTTTT	CSARVPRHSGSGELFF
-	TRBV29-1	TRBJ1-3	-	TGCAGCGTTGATGATGAGAGCCACTCTGGAAACACCATATATTTT	CSVDDESHSGNTIYF
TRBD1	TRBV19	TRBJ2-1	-	TGTGCCAGTAGTATTAAGGGGGCGTCCGGTGAGCAGTTCTTC	CASSIKGASGEQFF
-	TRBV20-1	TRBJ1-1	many	TGCAGTGCTTCCGACGTATCTGAAGCTTTCTTT	CSASDVSEAFF
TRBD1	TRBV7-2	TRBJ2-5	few	TGTGCCAGCATTCCTATGGGGACAGGGCGGCTCCAAGAGACCCAGTACTTC	CASIPMGTGRLQETQYF
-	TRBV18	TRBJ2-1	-	TGTGCCAGCTCACTTCCTCCTGAGCAGTTCTTC	CASSLPPEQFF
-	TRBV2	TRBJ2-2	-	TGTGCCAGCATTACATTTTCCGCGAACACCGGGGAGCTGTTTTTT	CASITFSANTGELFF
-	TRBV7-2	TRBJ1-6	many	TGTGCCAGCAGCGCCCAACCTCATGAGAATTCACCCCTCCACTTT	CASSAQPHENSPLHF
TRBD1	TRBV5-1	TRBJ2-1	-	TGCGCCAGCAGCTTGGAAAGACAGGGTGTCAACAATGAGCAGTTCTTC	CASSLERQGVNNEQFF
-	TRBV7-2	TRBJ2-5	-	TGTGCCAGCAGCATGACAGGATTTGGGGAGACCCAGTACTTC	CASSMTGFGETQYF
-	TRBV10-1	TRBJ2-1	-	TGCGCCAGCAGTGACCTGGGGTTGGGGGATGAGCAGTTCTTC	CASSDLGLGDEQFF
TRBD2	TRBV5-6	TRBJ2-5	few	TGTGCCAGCAGCTTGGCCTGGCTAGCGGGGGCTATAGGAGAGACCCAGTACTTC	CASSLAWLAGAIGETQYF
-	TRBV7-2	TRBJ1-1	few	TGTGCCAGCAGCTTCCAAGAGGGTACAGCTTTCTTT	CASSFQEGTAFF
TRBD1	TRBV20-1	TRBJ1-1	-	TGCAGTGCTATATATCACAATCTGGACAGGCTAAAAAATGAAGCTTTCTTT	CSAIYHNLDRLKNEAFF
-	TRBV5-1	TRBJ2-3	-	TGCGCCAGCAGCTTGGCTGGGCCCCTGGTCGGAGATACGCAGTATTTT	CASSLAGPLVGDTQYF
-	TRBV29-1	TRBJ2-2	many	TGCAGCGTAGCAGGGAGGCTGACCGGGGAGCTGTTTTTT	CSVAGRLTGELFF
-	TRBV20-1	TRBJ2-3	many	TGCAGTGCTAGACCCAGGGGCTCTAATCGGGGATCTAGCACAGATACGCAGTATTTT	CSARPRGSNRGSSTDTQYF
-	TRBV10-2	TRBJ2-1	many	TGCGCCAGCAGGGTGGAGGGGTACAATGAGCAGTTCTTC	CASRVEGYNEQFF
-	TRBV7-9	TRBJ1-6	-	TGTGCCAGCAGCTTAGGGGGGAGTGGGCCTAATTCACCCCTCCACTTT	CASSLGGSGPNSPLHF
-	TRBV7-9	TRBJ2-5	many	TGTGCCAGCAGCTTAGTGCGGGGATCCCAAGAGACCCAGTACTTC	CASSLVRGSQETQYF
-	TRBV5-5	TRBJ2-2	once	TGTGCCAGCAGCTTCGTGCAGGGCGTCACCGGGGACCTGTTTTTT	CASSFVQGVTGDLFF
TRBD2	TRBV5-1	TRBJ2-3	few	TGCGCCAGCAGCAGCGGGGTAGATACGCAGTATTTT	CASSSGVDTQYF
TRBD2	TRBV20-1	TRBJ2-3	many	TGCAGTGCTAGCGGGGGGGCAGATACGCAGTATTTT	CSASGGADTQYF
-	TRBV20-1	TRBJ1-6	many	TGCAGTGCTAGGGCCGGGGGCAATTCACCCCTCCACTTT	CSARAGGNSPLHF
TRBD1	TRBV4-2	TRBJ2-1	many	TGTGCCAGCAGCCGCAGGGGGCGCAACAATGAGCAGTTCTTC	CASSRRGRNNEQFF
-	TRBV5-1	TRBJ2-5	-	TGCGCCAGCAGCTTGGTGGGGCCGGAGACCCAGTACTTC	CASSLVGPETQYF
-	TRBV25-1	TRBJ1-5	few	TGTGCCAGCAGTGAATCTGGCGGGATTAATCAGCCCCAGCATTTT	CASSESGGINQPQHF
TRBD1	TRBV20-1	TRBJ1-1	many	TGCAGTGCTAGAGAATGGCAGGGGGCGAACACTGAAGCTTTCTTT	CSAREWQGANTEAFF
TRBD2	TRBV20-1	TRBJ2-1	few	TGCAGTGCAGTTCCAAATCTAGCGGGGGGCTACAATGAGCAGTTCTTC	CSAVPNLAGGYNEQFF
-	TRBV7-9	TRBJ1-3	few	TGTGCCAGCAGCTTAGGGACAATCGGAAACACCATATATTTT	CASSLGTIGNTIYF